This T cell receptor beta chain is from a study of blood T cells in healthy people across ages (dated by TCRdb to between 2015 and 2017). Broadly, across the study: In model experiments, template switching captured roughly one uniquely barcoded TCR beta cDNA molecule for every two T cells. The study measured age-related changes in TCR beta repertoire diversity using deep sequencing normalized with unique cDNA molecular identifiers. The donors were split into four age groups: young (average about 16 years), middle-aged (about 40), aged (62) and long-lived (approximately 80). For two donors (one aged 18 to 30 and one aged 80 or older), the study analyzed two additional independent replicas of 1 million unique cDNA reads from the same blood draw.

Donors were 39 systemically healthy Caucasian individuals from Russia aged roughly 6 to 90 years. Around 10 milliliters of peripheral blood were collected from each donor into EDTA-treated Vacutainer tubes. Ficoll-Paque density-gradient centrifugation was used to isolate PBMCs, with at least 7 million per sample. Trizol reagent was used to extract total RNA from PBMCs, with at least 5 micrograms per sample. For every donor, flow cytometry on a PBMC aliquot measured the percentage of naive CD45RAhigh/CD27high T cells. The library was made by 5' RACE. Data came from an Illumina HiSeq 2500. A second roughly 7 to 11 cycle PCR used a sample-barcoded 5' primer and a J-beta primer mix. Each TCR beta cDNA molecule received a unique molecular identifier from a template-switch 5' adaptor carrying 12 random nucleotides. Each sample yielded at least 2.5 million CDR3-containing paired-end reads. The Mint cDNA synthesis kit, primed by a TRBC-specific oligonucleotide, was used to synthesize first-strand cDNA from all RNA. Following uracil-DNA glycosylase treatment, all cDNA underwent a first 18-cycle PCR with the universal primers M1SS and BC2_uni_R. For the original study's pipeline: For normalization, 1 million high-quality reads were randomly selected from each sample, with every read carrying a distinct molecular identifier. Reads sharing molecular identifiers were discarded rather than binned into consensus sequences. CDR3 identification, clonotype clustering and error correction used MiTCR with a Q25 quality threshold and the strictest error-elimination algorithm. A nonparametric unseen species model with Euler transformation was used to estimate a lower bound on total TCR beta diversity. TCRdb passed the public sequencing reads through fastp at Q25 and MiXCR, retaining productive beta sequences. Every entry covers one CDR3 protein and lists the most common genes and DNA from its rows. These V and J calls are TCRdb output, not the study's own analysis. Within this sample are approximately 780,000 distinct CDR3 sequences, with more than 25% of them counted one time only. The top ten hold about 3% of the sample.

General findings and caveats noted by the study authors: Observed TCR beta diversity per million T cells fell roughly linearly with age, and a significant reduction was already apparent by age roughly 40. Since profiling was done on bulk unsorted PBMCs, naive and antigen-experienced compartments could not be conclusively compared. The percentage of naive T cells measured by flow cytometry correlated strongly with observed TCR beta diversity. Total diversity estimates from one million sequenced T cells were considered lower bounds and underestimates. Because the CMV infection status of the donors was unknown, age-related changes in expanded clonotypes may potentially have been confounded. The long-lived group showed more naive CD4+ T cells, fewer expanded clones and increased TCR diversity than the aged group, suggesting age selection.

Notes on this clonotype: Its recognized antigen is unknown. One end of the junction is discordant with germline, which a read error may explain.

Reading the germline V gene gives CDR1 SGHRS and CDR2 YFSETQ. There are 13 amino acids in the CDR3, from cysteine to phenylalanine inclusive. Only the CDR3 region is kept as DNA, spanning 39 bases read in frame from base 1. Separately, the same data were catalogued under a study of T cells of mothers and their children. As that second study puts it: Nine systemically healthy Caucasian individuals, comprising three mothers and their six children, were included as donors. cDNA synthesis consumed the entire amount of extracted RNA, loaded at 1.5 ug RNA in each 15 ul reaction. Sample barcodes and 2-4 random nucleotides were added via the M1S primer in the second PCR. More than 8 million TCR beta CDR3 reads were obtained from each mother, and about 3 million reads were obtained from each child. In both related and unrelated pairs, thymic selection shapes the output of TCR recombination in a similar way, with inherited differences having only a minor effect. Normalized repertoire overlap in related mother-child pairs was always slightly higher than in unrelated mother-child pairs, but the difference was never significant. No persistent microchimeric T cell clones were detected, at a sensitivity of approximately 100 clones per million clonotypes. To look for features that set related mother-child pairs apart from unrelated individuals, the researchers ran deep NGS to compare the TCR beta repertoires of mothers and children. Mothers averaged roughly 40 +/- 4 years of age and children averaged about 10 +/- 4 years. After adapter ligation was performed with NEBNext reagents, the libraries were sequenced on an Illumina HiSeq 2000 with 100+100 nt paired-end reads. To avoid cross-contamination, the mother libraries and the child libraries were prepared a month apart and sequenced in separate runs. For each donor, between 500,000 and 2,000,000 distinct TCR beta clonotypes were identified. Naive TCR beta clonotypes were estimated from low-frequency clonotypes matched to each donor's FACS-determined naive share, without sorting.

The receptor comes from a boy between 10 and 17 years old in good health. The rearranged chain carries TRBV5-1 and TRBJ1-2, with a weak D call of TRBD1 (6 bases match). Sample: blood. Here the CDR3 is given as CASGLARGGGYTF. In nucleotide form, the sequence is TGCGCCAGCGGCTTGGCCAGGGGCGGTGGCTACACCTTC.